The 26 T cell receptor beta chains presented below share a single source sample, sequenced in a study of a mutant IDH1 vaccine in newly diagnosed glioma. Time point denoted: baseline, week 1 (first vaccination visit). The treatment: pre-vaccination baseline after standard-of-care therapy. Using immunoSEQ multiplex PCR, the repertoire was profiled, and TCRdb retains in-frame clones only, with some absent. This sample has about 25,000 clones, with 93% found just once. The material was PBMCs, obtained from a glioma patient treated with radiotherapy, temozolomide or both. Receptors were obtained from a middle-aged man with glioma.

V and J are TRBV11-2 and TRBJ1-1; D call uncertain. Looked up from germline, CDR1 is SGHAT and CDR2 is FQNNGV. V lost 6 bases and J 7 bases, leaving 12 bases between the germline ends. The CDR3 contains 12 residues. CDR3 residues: CASSEGVFEAFF. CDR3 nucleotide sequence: TGTGCCAGCAGTGAGGGAGTTTTTGAAGCTTTCTTT.

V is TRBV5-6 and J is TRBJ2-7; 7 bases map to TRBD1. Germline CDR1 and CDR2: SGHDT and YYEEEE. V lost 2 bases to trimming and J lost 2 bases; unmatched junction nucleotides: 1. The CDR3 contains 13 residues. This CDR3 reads CASSFQGAYEQYF. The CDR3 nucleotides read TGTGCCAGCAGCTTTCAGGGGGCCTACGAGCAGTACTTC.

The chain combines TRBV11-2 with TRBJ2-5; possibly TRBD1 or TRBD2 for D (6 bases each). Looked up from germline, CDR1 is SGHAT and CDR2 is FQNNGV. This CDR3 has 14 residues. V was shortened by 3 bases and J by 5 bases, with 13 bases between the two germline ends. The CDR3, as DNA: TGTGCCAGCAGCTTTGGGGGGCGCGGGGAGACCCAGTACTTC. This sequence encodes CASSFGGRGETQYF.

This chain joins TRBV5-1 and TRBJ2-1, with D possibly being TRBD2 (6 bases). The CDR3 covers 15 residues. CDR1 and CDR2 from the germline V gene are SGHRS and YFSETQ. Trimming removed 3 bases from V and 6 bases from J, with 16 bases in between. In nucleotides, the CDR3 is TGCGCCAGCAGCTCCACTAGCTTCGGAGTCAATGAGCAGTTCTTC. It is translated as CASSSTSFGVNEQFF.

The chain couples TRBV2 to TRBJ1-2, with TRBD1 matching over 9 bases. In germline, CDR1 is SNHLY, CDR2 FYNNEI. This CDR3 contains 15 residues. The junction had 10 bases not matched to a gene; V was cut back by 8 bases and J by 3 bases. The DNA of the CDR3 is TGTGCCAGCGGTGTACAGGGGGCGCGGGACTATGGCTACACCTTC. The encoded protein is CASGVQGARDYGYTF.

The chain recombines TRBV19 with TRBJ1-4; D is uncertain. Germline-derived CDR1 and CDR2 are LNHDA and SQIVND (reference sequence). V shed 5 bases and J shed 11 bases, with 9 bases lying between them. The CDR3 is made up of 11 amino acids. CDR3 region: CASSFLDKLFF. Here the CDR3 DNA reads TGTGCCAGTAGTTTCCTCGATAAACTGTTTTTT.

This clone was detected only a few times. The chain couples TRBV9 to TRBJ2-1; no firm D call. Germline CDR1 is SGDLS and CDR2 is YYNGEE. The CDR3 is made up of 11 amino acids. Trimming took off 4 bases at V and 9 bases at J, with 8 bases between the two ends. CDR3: CASSFLGEQFF. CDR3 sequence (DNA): TGTGCCAGCAGCTTCCTTGGTGAGCAGTTCTTC.

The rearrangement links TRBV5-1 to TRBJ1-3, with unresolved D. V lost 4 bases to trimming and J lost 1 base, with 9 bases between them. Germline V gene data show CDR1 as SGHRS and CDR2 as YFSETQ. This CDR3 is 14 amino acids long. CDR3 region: CASSPDPSGNTIYF. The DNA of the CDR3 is TGCGCCAGCAGCCCTGATCCGTCTGGAAACACCATATATTTT.

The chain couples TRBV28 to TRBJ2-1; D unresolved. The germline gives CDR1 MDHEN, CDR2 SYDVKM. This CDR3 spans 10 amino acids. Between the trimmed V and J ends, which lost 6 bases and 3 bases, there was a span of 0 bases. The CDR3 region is CASSYNEQFF. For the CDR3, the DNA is TGTGCCAGCAGCTACAATGAGCAGTTCTTC.

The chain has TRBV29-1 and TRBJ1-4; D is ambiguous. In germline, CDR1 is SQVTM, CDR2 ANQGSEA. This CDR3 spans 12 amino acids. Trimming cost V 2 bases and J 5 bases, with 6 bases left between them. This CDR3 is CSVETENEKLFF. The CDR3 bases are TGCAGCGTTGAAACAGAAAATGAAAAACTGTTTTTT.

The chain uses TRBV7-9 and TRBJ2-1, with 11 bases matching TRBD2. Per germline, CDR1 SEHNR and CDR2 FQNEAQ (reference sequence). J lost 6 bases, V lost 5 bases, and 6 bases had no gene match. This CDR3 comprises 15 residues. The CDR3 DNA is TGTGCCAGCAGCCAGGGACTAGCGGAATTCAATGAGCAGTTCTTC. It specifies CASSQGLAEFNEQFF. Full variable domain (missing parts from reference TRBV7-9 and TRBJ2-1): DTGVSQNPRHKITKRGQNVTFRCDPISEHNRLYWYRQTLGQGPEFLTYFQNEAQLEKSRLLSDRFSAERPKGSFSTLEIQRTEQGDSAMYLCASSQGLAEFNEQFFGPGTRLTVL.

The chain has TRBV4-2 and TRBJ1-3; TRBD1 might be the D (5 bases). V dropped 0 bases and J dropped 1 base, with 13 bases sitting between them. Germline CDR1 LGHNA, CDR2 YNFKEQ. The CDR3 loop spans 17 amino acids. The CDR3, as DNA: TGTGCCAGCAGCCAAGAGGCCCCTTCAGGGTCTGGAAACACCATATATTTT. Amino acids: CASSQEAPSGSGNTIYF.

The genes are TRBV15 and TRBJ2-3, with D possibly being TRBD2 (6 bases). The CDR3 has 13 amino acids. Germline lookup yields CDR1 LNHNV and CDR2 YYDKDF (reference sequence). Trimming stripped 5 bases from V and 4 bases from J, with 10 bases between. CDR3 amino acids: CATSPGLADTQYF. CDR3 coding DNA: TGTGCCACCAGCCCGGGACTTGCAGATACGCAGTATTTT.

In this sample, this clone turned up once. The CDR3 DNA sequence: TGCGCCAGCAGCTCAGGGGTTGTGACAGATACGCAGTATTTT. Its translation: CASSSGVVTDTQYF. V is TRBV5-1 and J is TRBJ2-3, with D possibly TRBD1 on 6 matching bases. V lost 3 bases and J lost 3, with 11 bases in between. The germline V gene encodes CDR1 SGHRS and CDR2 YFSETQ. This CDR3 contains 14 residues.

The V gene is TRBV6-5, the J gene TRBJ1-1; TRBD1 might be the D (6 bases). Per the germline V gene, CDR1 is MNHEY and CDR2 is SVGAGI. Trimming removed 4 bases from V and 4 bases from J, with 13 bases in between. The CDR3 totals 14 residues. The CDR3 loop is CASSFAEGGTEAFF. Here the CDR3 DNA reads TGTGCCAGCAGTTTCGCAGAGGGGGGCACTGAAGCTTTCTTT.

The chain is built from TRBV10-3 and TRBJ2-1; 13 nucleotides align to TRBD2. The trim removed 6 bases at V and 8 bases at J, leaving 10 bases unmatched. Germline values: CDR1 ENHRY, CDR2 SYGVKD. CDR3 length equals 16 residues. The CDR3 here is CAISPQGLAGADEQFF. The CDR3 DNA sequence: TGTGCCATCAGCCCGCAAGGACTAGCGGGAGCGGATGAGCAGTTCTTC.

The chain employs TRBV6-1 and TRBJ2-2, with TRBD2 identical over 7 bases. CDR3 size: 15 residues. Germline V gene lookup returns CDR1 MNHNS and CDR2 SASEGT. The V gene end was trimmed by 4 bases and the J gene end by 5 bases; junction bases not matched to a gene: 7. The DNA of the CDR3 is TGTGCCAGCAGTGTGGGGAGGGCGGGGACCGGGGAGCTGTTTTTT. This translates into CASSVGRAGTGELFF.

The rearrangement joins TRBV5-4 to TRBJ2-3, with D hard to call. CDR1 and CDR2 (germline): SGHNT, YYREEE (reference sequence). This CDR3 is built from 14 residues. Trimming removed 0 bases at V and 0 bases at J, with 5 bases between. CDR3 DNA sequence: TGTGCCAGCAGCTTGGGATCTAGCACAGATACGCAGTATTTT. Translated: CASSLGSSTDTQYF. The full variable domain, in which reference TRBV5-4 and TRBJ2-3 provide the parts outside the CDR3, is ETGVTQSPTHLIKTRGQQVTLRCSSQSGHNTVSWYQQALGQGPQFIFQYYREEENGRGNFPPRFSGLQFPNYSSELNVNALELDDSALYLCASSLGSSTDTQYFGPGTRLTVL.

CDR3 sequence: CATASGRSGTDTQYF. CDR3 coding DNA: TGCGCCACCGCCAGCGGGCGTTCTGGCACAGATACGCAGTATTTT. V is TRBV5-1 and J is TRBJ2-3; D may be TRBD2 (6 bases). With 9 bases removed from V and 1 base from J, the gap between germline ends came to 18 bases. Germline V lookup: CDR1 SGHRS, CDR2 YFSETQ. CDR3 length equals 15 residues.

The CDR3 here is CASSVGPGGGTFTDTQYF. Here the CDR3 DNA reads TGTGCCAGCAGCGTAGGCCCGGGAGGGGGGACCTTCACAGATACGCAGTATTTT. The rearrangement links TRBV9 to TRBJ2-3, with 8 bases lining up with TRBD2. The germline gives CDR1 SGDLS, CDR2 YYNGEE. The CDR3 totals 18 residues. Trimming at V came to 0 bases and at J to 2 bases, leaving 11 bases not matched to a gene.

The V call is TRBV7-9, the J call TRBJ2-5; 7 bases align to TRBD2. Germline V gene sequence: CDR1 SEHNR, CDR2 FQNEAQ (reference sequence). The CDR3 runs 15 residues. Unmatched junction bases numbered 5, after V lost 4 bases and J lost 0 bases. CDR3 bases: TGTGCCAGCAGCTCCCCGGGGGGAAACCAAGAGACCCAGTACTTC. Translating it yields CASSSPGGNQETQYF.

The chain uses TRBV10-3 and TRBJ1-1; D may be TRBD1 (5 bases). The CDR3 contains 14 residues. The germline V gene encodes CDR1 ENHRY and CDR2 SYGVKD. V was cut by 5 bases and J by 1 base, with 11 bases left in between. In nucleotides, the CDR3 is TGTGCCATCAGTTCGGGACTGCGGAACACTGAAGCTTTCTTT. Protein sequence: CAISSGLRNTEAFF.

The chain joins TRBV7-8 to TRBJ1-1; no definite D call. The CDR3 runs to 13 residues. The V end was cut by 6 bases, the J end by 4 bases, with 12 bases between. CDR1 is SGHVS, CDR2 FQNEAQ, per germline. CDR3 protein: CASSLRRVTEAFF. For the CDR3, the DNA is TGTGCCAGCAGTCTTAGACGGGTCACTGAAGCTTTCTTT.

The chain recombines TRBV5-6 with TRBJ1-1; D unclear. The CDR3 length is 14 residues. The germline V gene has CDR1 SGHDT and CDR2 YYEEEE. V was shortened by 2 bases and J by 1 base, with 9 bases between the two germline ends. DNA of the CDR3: TGTGCCAGCAGCTTCGGGAGTACGAACACTGAAGCTTTCTTT. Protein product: CASSFGSTNTEAFF.

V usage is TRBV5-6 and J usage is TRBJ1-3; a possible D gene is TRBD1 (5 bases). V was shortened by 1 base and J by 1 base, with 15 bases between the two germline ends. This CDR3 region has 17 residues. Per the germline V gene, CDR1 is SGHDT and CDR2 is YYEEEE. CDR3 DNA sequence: TGTGCCAGCAGCTTGCTGGGGGGTCTTCAATCTGGAAACACCATATATTTT. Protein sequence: CASSLLGGLQSGNTIYF.

The CDR3 DNA follows: TGTGCCAGCAGCCAAGGAATCCCACAGGGTTCTAACTCCTACGAGCAGTACTTC. Encoded protein: CASSQGIPQGSNSYEQYF. The chain employs TRBV14 and TRBJ2-7, with D perhaps matching TRBD1 (6 bases). V lost 1 base, J lost 0 bases, and 19 bases lay in between. This CDR3 has 18 amino acids. The germline CDR1 and CDR2 sequences are SGHDN and FVKESK.